These T cell receptor beta chains were read from a single sample in a study of T-cell memory formation after mild COVID-19. TCRdb reprocessed the 5' RACE reads via MiXCR and lists one record per CDR3 protein. The table records about 44,000 distinct CDR3 sequences, 6% to 8.5% of them present only once. The sample comprised PBMCs or a T cell subset sorted from them (not recorded which). These receptors all stem from an adult who had mild COVID-19 (a few samples of this study predate the infection). Cell type and time point are not known. Both conserved end residues are part of each CDR3. The order of the fields is CDR3 protein, V gene, J gene.

CDR3aa: CATKGHSGNTIYF
v_gene: TRBV3-1
j_gene: TRBJ1-3

CDR3aa: CASSLSTDEAFF
v_gene: TRBV7-9
j_gene: TRBJ1-1

CDR3aa: CASSLGGTGGRYGYTF
v_gene: TRBV7-2
j_gene: TRBJ1-2

CDR3aa: CASSGSRTETQYF
v_gene: TRBV10-1
j_gene: TRBJ2-5

CDR3aa: CSARQGQGGIGGQPQHF
v_gene: TRBV20-1
j_gene: TRBJ1-5

CDR3aa: CASRPRETYNSPLHF
v_gene: TRBV27
j_gene: TRBJ1-6

CDR3aa: CASSALIGSGQETQYF
v_gene: TRBV25-1
j_gene: TRBJ2-5

CDR3aa: CASSGGRGGSPLHF
v_gene: TRBV5-1
j_gene: TRBJ1-6

CDR3aa: CASSLFVAGANVLTF
v_gene: TRBV5-8
j_gene: TRBJ2-6

CDR3aa: CSVDSLQSMGYTF
v_gene: TRBV29-1
j_gene: TRBJ1-2

CDR3aa: CASSSPGQGFYEQYF
v_gene: TRBV28
j_gene: TRBJ2-7

CDR3aa: CASSFSGSMASYEQYF
v_gene: TRBV5-5
j_gene: TRBJ2-7

CDR3aa: CASSLGKNTEAFF
v_gene: TRBV12-3/TRBV12-4
j_gene: TRBJ1-1

CDR3aa: CASSLALGIGHGYTF
v_gene: TRBV5-1
j_gene: TRBJ1-2

CDR3aa: CASSPWTGYNEQFF
v_gene: TRBV18
j_gene: TRBJ2-1

CDR3aa: CASSLHRGNSPLHF
v_gene: TRBV7-9
j_gene: TRBJ1-6

CDR3aa: CASSQNTGVDGYTF
v_gene: TRBV5-1
j_gene: TRBJ1-2

CDR3aa: CASSPSGSSYNEQFF
v_gene: TRBV19
j_gene: TRBJ2-1

CDR3aa: CASSFVRGQSGGNYGYTF
v_gene: TRBV5-1
j_gene: TRBJ1-2

CDR3aa: CASSPGDQPQHF
v_gene: TRBV18
j_gene: TRBJ1-5

CDR3aa: CASSPTYSQNIQYF
v_gene: TRBV18
j_gene: TRBJ2-4

CDR3aa: CASSLAAGTGLSDTQYF
v_gene: TRBV5-5
j_gene: TRBJ2-3

CDR3aa: CSASPSGSGLSTDTQYF
v_gene: TRBV20-1
j_gene: TRBJ2-3

CDR3aa: CASSHFITGMYNYGYTF
v_gene: TRBV4-1
j_gene: TRBJ1-2

CDR3aa: CASSVRQALEQYF
v_gene: TRBV9
j_gene: TRBJ2-7

CDR3aa: CSARAGGGFYEQYF
v_gene: TRBV20-1
j_gene: TRBJ2-7

CDR3aa: CSASKPGTPSTYNEQFF
v_gene: TRBV20-1
j_gene: TRBJ2-1

CDR3aa: CASSFYRGLYTEAFF
v_gene: TRBV5-1
j_gene: TRBJ1-1

CDR3aa: CASSLINWDEQYF
v_gene: TRBV5-4
j_gene: TRBJ2-7

CDR3aa: CASSSRLSKGEGNEQFF
v_gene: TRBV7-9
j_gene: TRBJ2-1

CDR3aa: CASSQGVAGASSYEQYF
v_gene: TRBV3-1
j_gene: TRBJ2-7

CDR3aa: CSARRYREVDYGYTF
v_gene: TRBV20-1
j_gene: TRBJ1-2

CDR3aa: CSAFPTSMDTQYF
v_gene: TRBV20-1
j_gene: TRBJ2-3

CDR3aa: CASSYSWLAVSTDTQYF
v_gene: TRBV6-5
j_gene: TRBJ2-3

CDR3aa: CASSPLRTGITEAFF
v_gene: TRBV5-4
j_gene: TRBJ1-1

CDR3aa: CAIKPGLESAHEQFF
v_gene: TRBV10-3
j_gene: TRBJ2-1

CDR3aa: CAITEGGGYGYTF
v_gene: TRBV30
j_gene: TRBJ1-2

CDR3aa: CASSLDHSPLHF
v_gene: TRBV7-9
j_gene: TRBJ1-6

CDR3aa: CASSDYSGLAGVNEQFF
v_gene: TRBV14
j_gene: TRBJ2-1

CDR3aa: CASSSLGQGNQPQHF
v_gene: TRBV27
j_gene: TRBJ1-5